This TCR beta chain was obtained from a study of STAT5B mutations in CD4+ large granular lymphocyte leukemia. TCRdb keeps only in-frame clones here, not all; method: immunoSEQ multiplex PCR. This table holds about 25,000 clones, around 81% found once. Broader study findings: Patient CD4-sorted repertoires looked more clonal than healthy CD4+ repertoires, even without putative leukemic clones. Compared with healthy controls (2/35), patient top clones favored TRBV06 (8/27).

The CDR3 has 18 residues. Points on this clone: What it binds is unknown.

Specimen: CD4+ T cells from blood buffy coats. The gene calls are TRBV21-1 and TRBJ2-2; the DNA was not compared with TRBD1, the D call given in the table. TRBV21-1 is given as a pseudogene. The clonotype comes from a human donor in good health. The CDR3 sequence: CASSMRTGTVLNTGELFF. Written as DNA, the CDR3 is TGTGCCAGCAGCATGAGAACCGGGACAGTCTTAAACACCGGGGAGCTGTTTTTT.